One TCR beta chain is described in this entry. As yet, its antigen is unknown. The method was immunoSEQ multiplex PCR; TCRdb's version includes in-frame clones alone and lacks a portion of them. The data contain about 26,000 clones, around 92% of them seen just once; the ten biggest clones take up about 1.1%. The CDR3 runs 16 residues. CDR1 and CDR2 (germline): SGHTS, YDEGEE. V shed 5 bases and J shed 5 bases, with 17 bases lying between them. This entry is derived from a study of B cell selection in AIRE deficiency. Overall study results and limits: AIRE-deficient Tconv and Treg repertoires matched healthy donors in TCRBV, CDR3 length, diversity. Only around a tenth of 3,500 to 4,500 shared Treg sequences were patient-specific; about 30% healthy-specific. About 30% of healthy-shared Treg TCRbeta sequences appeared in patient Tconv cells.

Sorted regulatory T cells were CD4-positive, CD25-high and CD127-low or negative. The origin of this receptor is a human donor in good health. J is TRBJ1-6 and V is TRBV5-8; a possible D gene is TRBD1 (6 bases). The specimen sequenced was CD4+CD25+ Tregs sorted from PBMCs. The CDR3 loop reads CASRWGGTFNNSPLHF. CDR3 sequence (DNA): TGTGCCAGCAGATGGGGGGGGACATTCAATAATTCACCCCTCCACTTT.